The 27 T cell receptor beta chains presented below share a single source sample, sequenced in a study of regulatory T cells in long-lasting Graves disease. Time point in this sample: newly diagnosed GD, antithyroid drugs for less than 3 months. TCR sequences were obtained from RNA taken from PBMCs. Assembly of TCR beta libraries relied on iRepertoire HTBI primers together with Arm-PCR of CDR3 regions. TCRdb recomputed calls from the multiplex PCR reads with MiXCR, one row per CDR3 protein. The sample carries 400,000 to 550,000 distinct CDR3 sequences, 16% recorded once. These data are also associated with another study on T cells in Graves' hyperthyroidism and ophthalmopathy.

The material sequenced was peripheral blood mononuclear cells (PBMCs), taken at new diagnosis, from a patient treated with antithyroid drugs. The receptors derive from a woman in her twenties or thirties with Graves disease.

A single count supports this clonotype. The rearrangement uses TRBV6-1 and TRBJ2-1; D perhaps matches TRBD2 (5 bases). This CDR3 comprises 17 residues. The germline gives CDR1 MNHNS, CDR2 SASEGT. V lost 1 base, J lost 0 bases, and 13 bases lay in between. CDR3 sequence: CASSEVSSVDSYNEQFF. In DNA, the CDR3 is TGTGCCAGCAGTGAAGTAAGTAGCGTCGACTCCTACAATGAGCAGTTCTTC.

The chain combines TRBV19 with TRBJ2-5; possible D gene TRBD2, 5 bases. Germline CDR1 and CDR2: LNHDA and SQIVND (reference sequence). V was pared by 10 bases and J by 0 bases, with 12 bases between. The CDR3 length is 13 residues. CDR3 nucleotides: TGTGCCACCGCAGCGGAGTACCAAGAGACCCAGTACTTC. This sequence encodes CATAAEYQETQYF.

This clonotype was detected ten times or more. The gene calls are TRBV3-1 and TRBJ1-1, with 8 positions matching TRBD1. Losses at the gene ends were 4 bases for V and 0 bases for J; bases not matched to a gene: 10. The CDR3 totals 17 residues. The germline gives CDR1 LGHDT, CDR2 YNNKEL (reference sequence). The CDR3, as DNA: TGTGCCAGCAGCCGATTAGGACAGGGCCCAATGAACACTGAAGCTTTCTTT. Protein: CASSRLGQGPMNTEAFF.

This clonotype was seen ten or more times. At one boundary the junction diverges from the germline segment, which might be a read error. The chain carries TRBV5-1 and TRBJ1-1, with unresolved D. Germline CDR1 is SGHRS and CDR2 is YFSETQ. The CDR3 loop spans 13 amino acids. The CDR3 is CASSLEQNTEAFF. CDR3 in DNA: TGTGCCAGCAGCTTGGAACAGAACACTGAAGCTTTCTTT.

This clonotype was recorded at least ten times. This chain connects TRBV5-1 to TRBJ2-3; 7 bases align to TRBD1. With V trimmed by 3 bases and J by 7 bases, 11 bases remained unmatched. The CDR3 sequence is 15 residues long. From germline, CDR1 is SGHRS and CDR2 YFSETQ. The CDR3 spells CASSSGTVLANTQYF. The CDR3 DNA is TGCGCCAGCAGCTCCGGGACAGTTCTGGCAAATACGCAGTATTTT.

This clonotype was counted many times. The chain couples TRBV7-8 to TRBJ1-1; TRBD1 agrees at 7 bases. Germline V CDR1 and CDR2: SGHVS, FQNEAQ. The CDR3 contains 16 residues. The ends lost 6 bases at V and 3 bases at J; junction bases unmatched: 13. DNA for the CDR3: TGTGCCAGCAGATTGGGACAGCAGTACCACGACACTGAAGCTTTCTTT. It is translated as CASRLGQQYHDTEAFF. The full variable domain, completed using reference TRBV7-8 and TRBJ1-1, is GAGVSQSPRYKVAKRGQDVALRCDPISGHVSLFWYQQALGQGPEFLTYFQNEAQLDKSGLPSDRFFAERPEGSVSTLKIQRTQQEDSAVYLCASRLGQQYHDTEAFFGQGTRLTVV.

This clonotype was seen repeatedly, ten times or more. V gene TRBV7-3 combines with J gene TRBJ2-3; D perhaps matches TRBD2 (5 bases). CDR3 length: 15 residues. Germline V gene sequence: CDR1 SGHTA, CDR2 FQGTGA. The V and J ends lost 0 bases and 6 bases respectively, with 13 bases between them. Here the CDR3 DNA reads TGTGCCAGCAGCTTAACTAGTGCGGGTGAGGATACGCAGTATTTT. Its protein is CASSLTSAGEDTQYF.

This chain uses TRBV6-1 with TRBJ2-2; 9 bases fit TRBD1. The germline gives CDR1 MNHNS, CDR2 SASEGT. The CDR3 consists of 14 residues. With 8 bases clipped from V and 5 bases from J, the junction kept 6 bases outside the gene matches. CDR3 sequence: CASGQGRVTGELFF. In DNA form, the CDR3 reads TGTGCCAGCGGACAGGGGAGGGTGACCGGGGAGCTGTTTTTT.

Of note for this clonotype: One base away lies a much larger clone, so this may be a sequencing read error. This chain connects TRBV6-1 to TRBJ1-1; 9 bases align to TRBD1. Germline assignment: CDR1 MNHNS and CDR2 SASEGT. The CDR3 length is 13 residues. Written as DNA, the CDR3 is TGTACCTCCCACAGGGGGCTTGACACTGAAGCTTTCTTT. Translating it yields CTSHRGLDTEAFF.

This clonotype was recorded many times. The chain has TRBV24-1 and TRBJ1-1, with D possibly TRBD1 on 5 matching bases. Germline CDR1 reads KGHDR; CDR2 reads SFDVKD. The length of the CDR3 is 15 residues. V lost 7 bases, J lost 1 base, and 15 bases lay in between. The chain's CDR3 is CATREGYQGNTEAFF. Written as DNA, the CDR3 is TGTGCCACCAGGGAGGGGTACCAAGGGAACACTGAAGCTTTCTTT.

In its sample, this clonotype was seen many times. J is TRBJ2-5 and V is TRBV27; D remains ambiguous. The V gene lost 2 bases and the J gene lost 5 bases, with 6 bases spanning the gap. The CDR3 has 12 residues. Germline lookup yields CDR1 MNHEY and CDR2 SMNVEV (reference sequence). CDR3 DNA sequence: TGTGCCAGCAGTTTAAAAGGGGAGACCCAGTACTTC. This translates into CASSLKGETQYF.

This clonotype has at least ten counts. V is TRBV18 and J is TRBJ2-7; no clear D gene. The CDR3 has 15 residues. The germline V gene encodes CDR1 KGHSH and CDR2 LQKENI. Trimming took 6 bases from V and 2 from J, leaving 17 bases between them. CDR3 DNA: TGTGCCAGCTCTCTAACGAGAGGAACCGCCTACGAGCAGTACTTC. The encoded protein is CASSLTRGTAYEQYF.

This clonotype showed up just a few times. This chain's CDR3 is CASSSREGLGEQFF. The DNA for the CDR3 is TGTGCCAGCAGTTCGCGGGAGGGCCTTGGTGAGCAGTTCTTC. The J gene is TRBJ2-1, the V gene TRBV25-1; 9 bases are a match to TRBD2. Germline trimming cut 5 bases from V and 9 bases from J; bases unmatched to any gene: 8. The length of the CDR3 is 14 residues. Germline CDR1 MGHDK, CDR2 SYGVNS.

In its sample, this clonotype was seen many times. The rearrangement uses TRBV7-6 and TRBJ1-5; D might be TRBD1 (5 bases). V lost 5 bases and J lost 5, with 19 bases in between. The CDR3 runs to 16 residues. Germline V CDR1 and CDR2: SGHVS, FNYEAQ. The CDR3 here is CASSEGSGSGYQPQHF. The DNA of the CDR3 is TGTGCCAGCAGCGAGGGGTCTGGGAGTGGGTATCAGCCCCAGCATTTT.

The table lists this clonotype with many counts. V and J are TRBV5-6 and TRBJ1-2; D is unclear. V gave up 7 bases and J gave up 5 bases, with 9 bases separating them. This CDR3 comprises 11 residues. The germline V gene encodes CDR1 SGHDT and CDR2 YYEEEE. The CDR3 DNA follows: TGTGCCAGCCAGTCCCCTTATGGCTACACCTTC. Protein: CASQSPYGYTF.

This clonotype was counted ten times or more. The chain joins TRBV7-2 to TRBJ1-1; D not resolved. CDR1 is SGHTA, CDR2 FQGNSA, per germline. V lost 5 bases to trimming and J lost 0 bases, with 13 bases between them. The CDR3 is made up of 15 amino acids. As DNA, the CDR3 is TGTGCCAGCAGCCCTAACAGCGGGGTGAACACTGAAGCTTTCTTT. Translated, it gives CASSPNSGVNTEAFF.

There are a few counts of this clonotype. The chain is built from TRBV14 and TRBJ2-2; maybe TRBD2 (6 bases). CDR3 length equals 13 residues. Germline V gene sequence: CDR1 SGHDN, CDR2 FVKESK. Trimming cost V 4 bases and J 10 bases, with 13 bases left between them. CDR3 protein: CASSPRGEEELFF. In nucleotides, the CDR3 is TGTGCCAGCAGCCCGAGAGGGGAGGAGGAGCTGTTTTTT. The whole variable domain, remainder taken from reference TRBV14 and TRBJ2-2, is EAGVTQFPSHSVIEKGQTVTLRCDPISGHDNLYWYRRVMGKEIKFLLHFVKESKQDESGMPNNRFLAERTGGTYSTLKVQPAELEDSGVYFCASSPRGEEELFFGEGSRLTVL.

This clonotype was seen many times. The chain employs TRBV3-1 and TRBJ2-5; 8 nucleotides match TRBD2. The CDR3 contains 14 residues. CDR1 LGHDT and CDR2 YNNKEL come from the germline V gene (reference sequence). V was pared by 4 bases and J by 0 bases, with 1 base of the junction left unmatched. The CDR3 DNA sequence: TGTGCCAGCAGCCCAGCGGGGGACCAAGAGACCCAGTACTTC. Translated, it gives CASSPAGDQETQYF.

This clonotype was seen more than once but under ten times. The chain uses TRBV3-1 and TRBJ2-5; D not resolved. The CDR3 has 13 amino acids. V lost 1 base to trimming and J lost 5 bases, with 8 bases between them. CDR1 is LGHDT, CDR2 YNNKEL, per germline (reference sequence). CDR3 DNA sequence: TGTGCCAGCAGCCAAGTTGGGTCGGAGACCCAGTACTTC. Protein sequence: CASSQVGSETQYF.

V usage is TRBV18 and J usage is TRBJ2-1; the match to TRBD2 covers 7 bases. CDR1 is KGHSH, CDR2 LQKENI, per germline. J gave up 8 bases and V 5 bases, and 9 bases lay outside the gene matches. The CDR3 is 14 residues long. The chain's CDR3 is CASSSRGDRDEQFF. CDR3 bases: TGTGCCAGCTCAAGTCGGGGGGATAGAGATGAGCAGTTCTTC.

V usage is TRBV7-2 and J usage is TRBJ2-3; possible D gene TRBD1, 5 bases. The germline CDR1 and CDR2 sequences are SGHTA and FQGNSA. CDR3 size: 13 residues. The V and J ends lost 4 bases and 2 bases respectively, with 7 bases between them. The CDR3 loop reads CASSSGHTDTQYF. CDR3 DNA: TGTGCCAGCAGCTCCGGACACACAGATACGCAGTATTTT.

This clonotype has ten or more counts. V and J are TRBV6-2 or TRBV6-3 and TRBJ2-1; no reliable D call. The V gene's germline CDR1 is MNHEY and CDR2 SVGEGT. This CDR3 has 15 residues. V was shortened by 2 bases and J by 0 bases, with 8 bases between the two germline ends. CDR3 coding DNA: TGTGCCAGCAGTTACGCGAGAGCCTCCTACAATGAGCAGTTCTTC. Translating gives CASSYARASYNEQFF.

This clonotype was detected only a few times. The chain recombines TRBV7-2 with TRBJ2-5; 9 positions match TRBD1. The CDR3 length is 14 residues. V gave up 3 bases and J gave up 4 bases; unmatched junction bases: 3. CDR1 and CDR2 (germline): SGHTA, FQGNSA. The CDR3 reads CASSLDRGSETQYF. In DNA form, the CDR3 reads TGTGCCAGCAGCTTGGACAGGGGATCAGAGACCCAGTACTTC.

This clonotype has ten or more counts. The V and J genes are TRBV18 and TRBJ2-3; D is ambiguous. The CDR3 is made up of 13 amino acids. From germline, CDR1 is KGHSH and CDR2 LQKENI. Between the trimmed V and J ends, which lost 0 bases and 4 bases, there was a span of 5 bases. Written as DNA, the CDR3 is TGTGCCAGCTCACCACCTCTGTCAGATACGCAGTATTTT. As protein: CASSPPLSDTQYF.

This clonotype has just a few counts. Because it lacks the conserved phenylalanine or tryptophan at the end, this CDR3 is likely a read error. The gene calls are TRBV20-1 and TRBJ2-1; 10 bases are a match to TRBD1. Germline loops: CDR1 DFQATT, CDR2 SNEGSKA (reference sequence). V was clipped by 5 bases and J by 5 bases; unmatched bases: 6. This CDR3 is 14 amino acids long. The CDR3 spells CSALRDRGNNEQFS. The CDR3 coding sequence is TGCAGTGCTCTCCGGGACAGGGGTAACAATGAGCAGTTCTCC.

The sample holds a few counts of this clonotype. The chain couples TRBV20-1 to TRBJ1-2, with 9 bases lining up with TRBD1. The V and J ends lost 2 bases and 4 bases, in that order; junction bases with no gene match: 17. CDR1 is DFQATT, CDR2 SNEGSKA, per germline (reference sequence). This CDR3 is 18 amino acids long. Written as DNA, the CDR3 is TGCAGTGCTAGACGCAGTCCCGGGACAGGGAGCGGGAGCTATGGCTACACCTTC. Translation: CSARRSPGTGSGSYGYTF.

There are many counts of this clonotype. The rearrangement links TRBV6-1 to TRBJ1-1; possibly TRBD1 for D (5 bases). Germline values: CDR1 MNHNS, CDR2 SASEGT. V lost 6 bases, J lost 10 bases, and 15 bases lay in between. CDR3 size: 12 residues. For the CDR3, the DNA is TGTGCCAGCAGCGGGGAAGGGACCTCAGCTTTCTTT. Translating gives CASSGEGTSAFF.